The 20 T cell receptor beta chains in this list originate from one sample, sequenced in a study of Ad26.COV2.S vaccination and SARS-CoV-2 variants. Using immunoSEQ multiplex PCR, the repertoire was profiled, and TCRdb retains in-frame clones only, with some absent. The sample comprises about 350,000 clones, 92% of which are singletons, and under 4% rests with the top ten. Source: peripheral blood, taken after recovery from COVID-19. All receptors derive from a human donor who had recovered from COVID-19.

The V gene is TRBV6-6, the J gene TRBJ1-2; 8 nucleotides line up with TRBD1. V lost 5 bases to trimming and J lost 6 bases; unmatched junction nucleotides: 11. The CDR3 is made up of 15 amino acids. CDR1 is MNHNY and CDR2 is SVGAGI in the germline V gene (reference sequence). This CDR3 is CASSDIPTQGDGYTF. The CDR3, as DNA: TGTGCCAGCAGTGATATCCCCACACAGGGGGATGGCTACACCTTC.

The chain links TRBV7-9 to TRBJ2-3; D is unclear. Trimming pared 7 bases from V and 6 bases from J, leaving 11 bases between. Germline V CDR1 and CDR2: SEHNR, FQNEAQ (reference sequence). The CDR3 runs 12 residues. The CDR3, as DNA: TGTGCCAGCAACATACGGCCGGATACGCAGTATTTT. Amino acids: CASNIRPDTQYF.

The chain carries TRBV2 and TRBJ1-1; D call uncertain. From germline, CDR1 is SNHLY and CDR2 FYNNEI. The length of the CDR3 is 12 residues. V gave up 1 base and J gave up 9 bases, with 9 bases separating them. CDR3 amino acids: CASSEGTQKAFF. For the CDR3, the DNA is TGTGCCAGCAGTGAAGGGACCCAGAAAGCTTTCTTT.

The chain combines TRBV3-1 (or the pseudogene TRBV3-2) with TRBJ2-2, with D perhaps matching TRBD1 or TRBD2 (5 bases each). The length of the CDR3 is 14 residues. V lost 4 bases and J lost 3, with 9 bases in between. The germline V gene has CDR1 LGHDT and CDR2 YNNKEL (reference sequence). DNA for the CDR3: TGTGCCAGCAGCCGCCCGGGGCACACCGGGGAGCTGTTTTTT. It yields the protein CASSRPGHTGELFF.

The chain has TRBV5-5 and TRBJ2-2, with 13 bases identical to TRBD2. The CDR3 spans 18 residues. The ends lost 3 bases at V and 0 bases at J; junction bases unmatched: 5. The germline V gene has CDR1 SGHKS and CDR2 YYEKEE (reference sequence). CDR3 sequence: CASSYGLAGASNTGELFF. As DNA, the CDR3 is TGTGCCAGCAGCTACGGACTAGCGGGGGCCTCGAACACCGGGGAGCTGTTTTTT. The full variable domain, its missing parts supplied by reference TRBV5-5 and TRBJ2-2, is DAGVTQSPTHLIKTRGQQVTLRCSPISGHKSVSWYQQVLGQGPQFIFQYYEKEERGRGNFPDRFSARQFPNYSSELNVNALLLGDSALYLCASSYGLAGASNTGELFFGEGSRLTVL.

The CDR3 DNA reads as TGTGCCAGCAGCCACCTAGCGGCGAACACCGGGGAGCTGTTTTTT. This gives the protein CASSHLAANTGELFF. The V and J genes are TRBV6-5 and TRBJ2-2; 7 bases match TRBD2. V lost 6 bases to trimming and J lost 0 bases; unmatched junction nucleotides: 4. Germline lookup yields CDR1 MNHEY and CDR2 SVGAGI. This CDR3 has 15 amino acids.

The CDR3 is CASSSAGTSGSNEQFF. The CDR3 bases are TGCGCCAGCAGCTCTGCCGGGACTAGCGGGTCCAATGAGCAGTTCTTC. The chain employs TRBV5-1 and TRBJ2-1; 12 bases agree with TRBD2. The V gene end was trimmed by 3 bases and the J gene end by 6 bases; junction bases not matched to a gene: 7. The CDR3 extends over 16 amino acids. Germline lookup yields CDR1 SGHRS and CDR2 YFSETQ.

This chain joins TRBV6-5 and TRBJ1-2; 9 bases fit TRBD1. Trimming removed 6 bases from V and 2 bases from J; junction bases left unmatched: 7. The CDR3 consists of 15 residues. Germline lookup yields CDR1 MNHEY and CDR2 SVGAGI. The CDR3 DNA follows: TGTGCCAGCAGCGAGAGACAGGGGGGCAACTATGGCTACACCTTC. As protein: CASSERQGGNYGYTF.

This clone was counted a single time. This CDR3 is also generated by other DNA sequences in the sample. This sequence joins TRBV9 and TRBJ2-3, with D perhaps matching TRBD1 (5 bases). The germline V gene has CDR1 SGDLS and CDR2 YYNGEE. The CDR3 sequence is 15 residues long. The V end was cut by 0 bases, the J end by 2 bases, with 10 bases between. The CDR3, as DNA: TGTGCCAGCAGCGTAGGGGGCCCCTCCACAGATACGCAGTATTTT. Protein sequence: CASSVGGPSTDTQYF.

The rearrangement links TRBV2 to TRBJ1-1; TRBD1 is a possible D gene (6 bases). The CDR3 extends over 12 amino acids. Germline V CDR1 and CDR2: SNHLY, FYNNEI. V lost 4 bases to trimming and J lost 9 bases, with 12 bases between them. CDR3 coding DNA: TGTGCCAGCAGTGCTCAGGGGACCCAAGCTTTCTTT. It translates to CASSAQGTQAFF.

This chain links TRBV3-1 (or the pseudogene TRBV3-2) with TRBJ2-3; the match to TRBD2 covers 8 bases. The ends lost 4 bases at V and 7 bases at J; junction bases unmatched: 7. Germline V CDR1 and CDR2: LGHDT, YNNKEL (reference sequence). The CDR3 sequence is 14 residues long. CDR3: CASSPPGGENTQYF. In DNA form, the CDR3 reads TGTGCCAGCAGCCCTCCGGGGGGGGAGAATACGCAGTATTTT.

The chain combines TRBV2 with TRBJ1-2; D remains ambiguous. The germline gives CDR1 SNHLY, CDR2 FYNNEI. CDR3 length: 13 amino acids. V was pared by 0 bases and J by 8 bases, with 10 bases between. CDR3 nucleotide sequence: TGTGCCAGCAGTGAAGCGGTTGAGGGCGGCTACACCTTC. Protein product: CASSEAVEGGYTF. The complete variable domain, with remaining parts taken from reference TRBV2 and TRBJ1-2, reads EPEVTQTPSHQVTQMGQEVILRCVPISNHLYFYWYRQILGQKVEFLVSFYNNEISEKSEIFDDQFSVERPDGSNFTLKIRSTKLEDSAMYFCASSEAVEGGYTFGSGTRLTVV.

This clone was seen once. The chain has TRBV3-1 (or the pseudogene TRBV3-2) and TRBJ1-1; D is unresolved. V lost 2 bases and J 5 bases, leaving 9 bases between the germline ends. The CDR3 sequence is 13 residues long. Per germline, CDR1 LGHDT and CDR2 YNNKEL (reference sequence). CDR3 loop: CASSQPGPTEAFF. The CDR3 region has the DNA TGTGCCAGCAGCCAACCCGGTCCGACTGAAGCTTTCTTT.

V gene TRBV6-6 combines with J gene TRBJ2-7; D gene uncertain. Germline V gene sequence: CDR1 MNHNY, CDR2 SVGAGI (reference sequence). The CDR3 contains 12 residues. The V end lost 2 bases, the J end lost 6 bases, and 8 bases lay between the germline ends. DNA of the CDR3: TGTGCCAGCAGTTACGGAGAATCCGAGCAGTACTTC. It specifies CASSYGESEQYF.

The chain employs TRBV9 and TRBJ1-2, with D maybe TRBD1 (6 bases). The germline CDR1 and CDR2 sequences are SGDLS and YYNGEE. V lost 3 bases, J lost 8 bases, and 11 bases lay in between. This CDR3 region has 12 residues. CDR3 nucleotides: TGTGCCAGCAGCGCATCAGACAGGGGCTACACCTTC. It yields the protein CASSASDRGYTF. The full variable domain, rest sourced from reference TRBV9 and TRBJ1-2, is DSGVTQTPKHLITATGQRVTLRCSPRSGDLSVYWYQQSLDQGLQFLIQYYNGEERAKGNILERFSAQQFPDLHSELNLSSLELGDSALYFCASSASDRGYTFGSGTRLTVV.

The chain uses TRBV5-1 and TRBJ1-4; D may be TRBD1 (6 bases). The V end was cut by 1 base, the J end by 2 bases, with 12 bases between. CDR3 length equals 16 residues. From germline, CDR1 is SGHRS and CDR2 YFSETQ. The CDR3, as DNA: TGCGCCAGCAGCTTGCGGGGGGCGCTTACTAATGAAAAACTGTTTTTT. This gives the protein CASSLRGALTNEKLFF.

The chain uses TRBV3-1 (or the pseudogene TRBV3-2) and TRBJ1-2; no firm D call. This CDR3 spans 14 amino acids. Germline assignment: CDR1 LGHDT and CDR2 YNNKEL (reference sequence). Trimming removed 0 bases at V and 4 bases at J, with 9 bases between. The CDR3 coding sequence is TGTGCCAGCAGCCAAGATCTGGGAGGCTATGGCTACACCTTC. Translation gives CASSQDLGGYGYTF.

To note about this clone: Other DNA sequences from this sample encode an identical CDR3 as well. The J gene is TRBJ2-3, the V gene TRBV5-4, with 10 bases fitting TRBD1. Germline V gene data show CDR1 as SGHNT and CDR2 as YYREEE (reference sequence). The CDR3 extends over 15 amino acids. The trim removed 2 bases at V and 2 bases at J, leaving 2 bases unmatched. CDR3 in DNA: TGTGCCAGCAGCTTACGACAGGGGGCCACAGATACGCAGTATTTT. It codes for CASSLRQGATDTQYF.

The rearrangement joins TRBV24-1 to TRBJ2-3; tentatively, D is TRBD1 or TRBD2 (6 bases each). The CDR3 loop spans 14 amino acids. Trimming stripped 7 bases from V and 2 bases from J, with 12 bases between. From germline, CDR1 is KGHDR and CDR2 SFDVKD. The CDR3 here is CATRGGPPTDTQYF. The CDR3 coding sequence is TGTGCCACCAGGGGGGGCCCGCCCACAGATACGCAGTATTTT.

V usage is TRBV6-5 and J usage is TRBJ1-1, with a possible D match to TRBD1 (6 bases). The CDR3 has 11 amino acids. The germline CDR1 and CDR2 sequences are MNHEY and SVGAGI. This CDR3 reads CAGGAYTEAFF. CDR3 coding DNA: TGTGCTGGGGGGGCTTACACTGAAGCTTTCTTT.